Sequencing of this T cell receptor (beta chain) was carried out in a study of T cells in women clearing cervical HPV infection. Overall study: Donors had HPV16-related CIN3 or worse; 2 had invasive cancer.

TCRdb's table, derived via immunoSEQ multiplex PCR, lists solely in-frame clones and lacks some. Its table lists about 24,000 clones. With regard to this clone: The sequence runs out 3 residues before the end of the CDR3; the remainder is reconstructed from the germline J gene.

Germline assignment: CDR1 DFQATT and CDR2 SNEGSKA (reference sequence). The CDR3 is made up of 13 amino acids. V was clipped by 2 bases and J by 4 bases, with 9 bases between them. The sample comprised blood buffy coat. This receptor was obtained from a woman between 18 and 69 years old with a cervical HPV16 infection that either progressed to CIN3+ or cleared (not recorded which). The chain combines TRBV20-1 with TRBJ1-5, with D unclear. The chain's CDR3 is CSARRQVNQPQHF. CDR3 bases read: TGCAGTGCTAGAAGGCAGGTTAATCAGCCC.